These T cell receptor beta chains were read from a single sample in a study of cytomegalovirus exposure and HLA in healthy donors. Generated by immunoSEQ multiplex PCR, the TCRdb table keeps only in-frame clones and is missing some. Its clone listing holds roughly 75,000 clones. The specimen was PBMCs. The receptors originated from a boy aged 5-17 years in good health and CMV-seronegative. Both conserved end residues are part of each CDR3. The D gene is left open where the match is weak.

NA | TRBJ2-2 | TRBV30 | CAWSVINTGELFF | TGTGCCTGGAGTGTAATAAACACCGGGGAGCTGTTTTTT
NA | TRBJ2-3 | TRBV5-4 | CASSFQLAGTDTQYF | TGTGCCAGCAGCTTTCAACTAGCAGGCACAGATACGCAGTATTTT
NA | TRBJ2-6 | TRBV7-9 | CASSLGSGSGANVLTF | TGTGCCAGCAGCTTAGGGTCGGGGTCTGGGGCCAACGTCCTGACTTTC
TRBD2 | TRBJ2-3 | TRBV13 | CATKRGADTDTQYF | TGTGCCACAAAGCGGGGGGCCGACACAGATACGCAGTATTTT
TRBD1 | TRBJ2-3 | TRBV4-1 | CASSRDRGWYF | TGCGCCAGCAGTCGGGACAGGGGGTGGTATTTT
TRBD2 | TRBJ2-1 | TRBV13 | CASSGGSSAYNEQFF | TGTGCCAGCAGCGGCGGGAGTTCAGCCTACAATGAGCAGTTCTTC
NA | TRBJ1-2 | TRBV7-9 | CASSFLQGTNYGYTF | TGTGCCAGCAGCTTCTTACAGGGTACGAACTATGGCTACACCTTC
TRBD1 | TRBJ1-5 | TRBV7-9 | CASSLGQGLRQPQHF | TGTGCCAGCAGCTTAGGACAGGGGCTACGACAGCCCCAGCATTTT
NA | TRBJ2-2 | TRBV19 | CASTAGQPGELFF | TGTGCCAGTACCGCGGGACAGCCCGGGGAGCTGTTTTTT
NA | TRBJ2-3 | TRBV7-2 | CASSLLAPDTQYF | TGTGCCAGCAGCTTACTAGCCCCAGATACGCAGTATTTT
TRBD2 | TRBJ2-7 | TRBV4-1 | CASSQDSLAASYEQYF | TGCGCCAGCAGCCAAGATTCGCTAGCGGCCTCCTACGAGCAGTACTTC
NA | TRBJ2-1 | TRBV4-1 | CASSQAQYNEQFF | TGCGCCAGCAGCCAAGCCCAGTACAATGAGCAGTTCTTC
TRBD1 | TRBJ1-3 | TRBV9 | CASSPGQGAFGNTIYF | TGTGCCAGCAGCCCAGGACAGGGGGCATTTGGAAACACCATATATTTT
NA | TRBJ1-1 | TRBV4-2 | CASSQGALNTEAFF | TGTGCCAGCAGCCAGGGGGCTCTGAACACTGAAGCTTTCTTT
NA | TRBJ2-5 | TRBV18 | CASSPPSGETQYF | TGTGCCAGCTCACCACCCAGCGGAGAGACCCAGTACTTC
TRBD1 | TRBJ1-1 | TRBV18 | CASSPRNSRGFNTEAFF | TGTGCCAGCTCACCAAGAAATTCCAGGGGGTTTAACACTGAAGCTTTCTTT
TRBD1 | TRBJ2-7 | TRBV6-5 | CASSLSGTGGYEQYF | TGTGCCAGCAGTTTGTCCGGGACAGGAGGATACGAGCAGTACTTC
NA | TRBJ1-1 | TRBV11-1 | CASSLAAGPNTEAFF | TGTGCCAGCAGCTTAGCGGCAGGGCCCAACACTGAAGCTTTCTTT
NA | TRBJ1-1 | TRBV18 | CASSPKTGTSTEAFF | TGTGCCAGCTCACCAAAAACAGGGACTAGTACTGAAGCTTTCTTT
NA | TRBJ1-2 | TRBV19 | CASGLNYGYTF | TGTGCCAGCGGTCTTAACTATGGCTACACCTTC
TRBD2 | TRBJ2-2 | TRBV11-2 | CASSISGRADTGELFF | TGTGCCAGCAGCATCAGCGGGAGGGCCGACACCGGGGAGCTGTTTTTT
TRBD1 | TRBJ1-2 | TRBV14 | CASSQGTGTWPNYGYTF | TGTGCCAGCAGCCAAGGGACAGGGACATGGCCTAACTATGGCTACACCTTC
TRBD2 | TRBJ2-5 | TRBV5-5 | CASSSIAGVVETQYF | TGTGCCAGCAGCTCGATAGCGGGAGTGGTGGAGACCCAGTACTTC
NA | TRBJ1-2 | TRBV30 | CAWSPGNYGYTF | TGTGCCTGGAGTCCGGGGAACTATGGCTACACCTTC
NA | TRBJ2-3 | TRBV6-1 | CASKTRHFTDTQYF | TGTGCCAGCAAAACCCGACATTTCACAGATACGCAGTATTTT
TRBD2 | TRBJ2-5 | TRBV19 | CASNPGGMIQETQYF | TGTGCCAGTAACCCCGGGGGGATGATACAAGAGACCCAGTACTTC
NA | TRBJ1-2 | TRBV6-6 | CASSYSGGGGYTF | TGTGCCAGCAGTTACTCCGGGGGTGGCGGCTACACCTTC
TRBD2 | TRBJ2-1 | TRBV11-2 | CASSGNSGLEQFF | TGTGCCAGCAGCGGAAATAGCGGGCTTGAGCAGTTCTTC
NA | TRBJ2-4 | TRBV2 | CASSPYRDKNIQYF | TGTGCCAGCAGTCCCTACAGGGATAAAAACATTCAGTACTTC
NA | TRBJ2-5 | TRBV4-1 | CASSREGGGIGETQYF | TGCGCCAGCAGCCGCGAGGGGGGGGGCATAGGAGAGACCCAGTACTTC
TRBD2 | TRBJ2-3 | TRBV18 | CASSPLRASGVRRGTDTQYF | TGTGCCAGCTCACCTCTACGGGCTAGCGGGGTTCGGCGGGGCACAGATACGCAGTATTTT
TRBD1 | TRBJ1-4 | TRBV5-1 | CASSFQGEEKLFF | TGCGCCAGCAGCTTCCAGGGGGAGGAAAAACTGTTTTTT
NA | TRBJ2-2 | TRBV6-5 | CASSPINTGELFF | TGTGCCAGCAGTCCCATTAACACCGGGGAGCTGTTTTTT
NA | TRBJ2-1 | TRBV10-3 | CAISVRGSYEQFF | TGTGCCATCAGTGTGAGAGGGTCCTATGAGCAGTTCTTC
TRBD1 | TRBJ2-1 | TRBV25-1 | CASTSRSRDSNNEQFF | TGTGCCAGCACCAGTAGATCCCGGGACAGCAACAATGAGCAGTTCTTC
TRBD2 | TRBJ2-1 | TRBV2 | CASRGLAGQYNEQFF | TGTGCCAGCAGGGGACTAGCGGGACAGTACAATGAGCAGTTCTTC
NA | TRBJ2-1 | TRBV5-8 | CASSFRDLLNEQFF | TGTGCCAGCAGCTTCCGGGACTTACTCAATGAGCAGTTCTTC
TRBD1 | TRBJ1-1 | TRBV29-1 | CSVRDRGRNTEAFF | TGCAGCGTCCGGGACAGGGGAAGGAACACTGAAGCTTTCTTT
TRBD1 | TRBJ1-6 | TRBV19 | CASRRQGVLDSPLHF | TGTGCCAGTAGGAGACAGGGAGTGTTGGACTCACCCCTCCACTTT
NA | TRBJ1-2 | TRBV19 | CASSITQGGYGYTF | TGTGCCAGTAGTATAACACAGGGTGGCTATGGCTACACCTTC
TRBD2 | TRBJ2-7 | TRBV27 | CASSYSGGDYEQYF | TGTGCCAGCAGCTATAGCGGGGGCGACTACGAGCAGTACTTC